These 23 T cell receptor beta chains share one sample of origin, sequenced in a study of blood T cell repertoires in COVID-19. Generated by immunoSEQ multiplex PCR, the TCRdb table keeps only in-frame clones and is missing some. The sample gives approximately 97,000 clones, 87% of which show up once; 15% to 20% is in the top ten. The sequenced sample consisted of peripheral blood. The origin of the receptors is a human donor in a cohort sampled during active COVID-19.

J is TRBJ2-7 and V is TRBV28; 8 bases agree with TRBD2. V was clipped by 7 bases and J by 7 bases; unmatched bases: 12. Looked up from germline, CDR1 is MDHEN and CDR2 is SYDVKM. This CDR3 is 14 amino acids long. The DNA of the CDR3 is TGTGCCAGCACCCCCCCGGGACTAGTGGGTGAGCAGTACTTC. It yields the protein CASTPPGLVGEQYF.

The chain couples TRBV9 to TRBJ1-2; no reliable D call. The germline V and J ends were trimmed by 0 bases and 2 bases, with 11 bases remaining between them. This CDR3 region has 15 residues. CDR1 and CDR2 (germline): SGDLS, YYNGEE. In DNA form, the CDR3 reads TGTGCCAGCAGCGTAGGAGCGGGCGCGAACTATGGCTACACCTTC. It specifies CASSVGAGANYGYTF.

The J gene is TRBJ1-1, the V gene TRBV7-3; 7 bases are a match to TRBD1. The CDR3 totals 15 residues. Germline CDR1 is SGHTA and CDR2 is FQGTGA. Trimming took 5 bases from V and 1 from J; bases not matched to a gene: 7. CDR3 sequence reads: CASSTTGEWNTEAFF. DNA of the CDR3: TGTGCCAGCAGCACTACAGGGGAGTGGAACACTGAAGCTTTCTTT.

The chain uses TRBV7-2 and TRBJ1-6, with D possibly TRBD1 on 5 matching bases. Trimming pared 2 bases from V and 4 bases from J, leaving 9 bases between. The CDR3 spans 15 residues. The germline V gene encodes CDR1 SGHTA and CDR2 FQGNSA. DNA of the CDR3: TGTGCCAGCAGCTTACCTCAGGGTTATAATTCACCCCTCCACTTT. Translated: CASSLPQGYNSPLHF.

The V gene is TRBV13, the J gene TRBJ2-7; no clear D gene. The CDR3 totals 14 residues. Germline assignment: CDR1 PRHDT and CDR2 FYEKMQ (reference sequence). The V end lost 6 bases, the J end lost 0 bases, and 12 bases lay between the germline ends. CDR3 sequence (DNA): TGTGCCAGCAGTCGGCCACAGCACTCCTACGAGCAGTACTTC. Protein sequence: CASSRPQHSYEQYF.

The chain links TRBV6-5 to TRBJ1-4; 9 bases agree with TRBD1. The CDR3 is 15 amino acids. Per germline, CDR1 MNHEY and CDR2 SVGAGI. V lost 8 bases and J lost 4; bases outside the gene matches: 8. Written as DNA, the CDR3 is TGTGCCAGCCGAAAACAGGGGGCGCGTAATGAAAAACTGTTTTTT. Translated: CASRKQGARNEKLFF.

This chain uses TRBV4-1 with TRBJ2-2; a possible D gene is TRBD2 (6 bases). The length of the CDR3 is 15 residues. V lost 5 bases, J lost 4 bases, and 14 bases lay in between. Germline V gene data show CDR1 as MGHRA and CDR2 as YSYEKL. CDR3 in amino acids: CASSTEGGITGELFF. The CDR3 DNA reads as TGCGCCAGCAGCACTGAGGGCGGGATCACCGGGGAGCTGTTTTTT.

This rearrangement joins TRBV6-5 to TRBJ2-1; a possible D gene is TRBD2 (5 bases). V lost 5 bases and J 5 bases, leaving 10 bases between the germline ends. CDR3 length equals 13 residues. Germline V lookup: CDR1 MNHEY, CDR2 SVGAGI. CDR3 nucleotide sequence: TGTGCCAGCAGTAAAAGCGGAAACAATGAGCAGTTCTTC. Its translation: CASSKSGNNEQFF.

In its sample, this clone was seen a few times. V is TRBV6-5 and J is TRBJ1-3; D is unresolved. The CDR3 has 14 residues. The V end lost 8 bases, the J end lost 6 bases, and 17 bases lay between the germline ends. The V gene's germline CDR1 is MNHEY and CDR2 SVGAGI. This CDR3 reads CASSLRKRENTIYF. CDR3 nucleotide sequence: TGTGCCAGCTCCCTGAGGAAGAGGGAAAACACCATATATTTT.

The CDR3 bases are TGTGCCAGTAGCAAGGGACAGGGTGCCTACGAGCAGTACTTC. Translation: CASSKGQGAYEQYF. V and J are TRBV19 and TRBJ2-7; TRBD1 aligns across 9 bases. The CDR3 spans 14 residues. Germline CDR1 and CDR2: LNHDA and SQIVND (reference sequence). Unmatched junction bases numbered 5, after V lost 6 bases and J lost 2 bases.

V gene TRBV7-9 combines with J gene TRBJ2-7; D is perhaps TRBD2 (5 bases). CDR1 and CDR2 (germline): SEHNR, FQNEAQ (reference sequence). The CDR3 consists of 14 residues. The ends were cut back, 3 bases at V and 1 base at J, with 10 bases in the middle. The CDR3: CASSLSGGSYEQYF. The CDR3 nucleotides read TGTGCCAGCAGCTTGTCTGGCGGGTCCTACGAGCAGTACTTC.

This clone came up a few times. J is TRBJ2-1 and V is TRBV2, with 7 bases fitting TRBD2. This CDR3 has 16 amino acids. J was trimmed by 1 base and V by 6 bases; bases with no gene match: 9. Germline V gene sequence: CDR1 SNHLY, CDR2 FYNNEI. CDR3 amino acids: CASSPLGRGSYNEQFF. For the CDR3, the DNA is TGTGCCAGCAGCCCCTTGGGGCGGGGGTCCTACAATGAGCAGTTCTTC.

The CDR3 protein is CASSQVSGSTDTQYF. The CDR3 DNA is TGTGCCAGCAGCCAAGTAAGCGGGAGCACAGATACGCAGTATTTT. This chain connects TRBV3-1 (or the pseudogene TRBV3-2) to TRBJ2-3; TRBD2 is a possible D gene (6 bases). The CDR3 has 15 amino acids. V was shortened by 1 base and J by 0 bases, with 8 bases between the two germline ends. Looked up from germline, CDR1 is LGHDT and CDR2 is YNNKEL (reference sequence).

CDR3 sequence (DNA): TGCGCCACCCCGAGGGGGATCTCCCCCGTCTACGAGCAGTACTTC. Translation: CATPRGISPVYEQYF. The V call is TRBV5-1, the J call TRBJ2-7; D possibly corresponds to TRBD1 (6 bases). V lost 9 bases, J lost 3 bases, and 22 bases lay in between. In germline, CDR1 is SGHRS, CDR2 YFSETQ. The CDR3 extends over 15 amino acids.

This chain connects TRBV6-2 or TRBV6-3 to TRBJ1-2; possible D gene TRBD1, 6 bases. Trimming shortened V by 5 bases and J by 6 bases, and 19 bases separated the two germline ends. The CDR3 is 15 amino acids. CDR1 and CDR2 from the germline V gene are MNHEY and SVGEGT. CDR3 region: CASSKLQGRFDGYTF. The CDR3 bases are TGTGCCAGCAGTAAGCTACAGGGAAGATTCGATGGCTACACCTTC.

This sequence joins TRBV25-1 and TRBJ1-2; TRBD1 aligns across 10 bases. The CDR3 length is 15 residues. The J segment lost 6 bases and the V segment lost 5 bases, leaving 9 bases of the junction unmatched. Germline V gene sequence: CDR1 MGHDK, CDR2 SYGVNS. The CDR3 here is CASSPPGTGAHGYTF. The CDR3 region has the DNA TGTGCCAGCAGTCCCCCAGGGACAGGGGCCCATGGCTACACCTTC.

This clone was seen once. For the CDR3, the DNA is TGTGCCAGCTCCGCTAATGGAGGGAACACTGAAGCTTTCTTT. Translating it yields CASSANGGNTEAFF. The V and J genes are TRBV18 and TRBJ1-1, with unresolved D. The ends were cut back, 6 bases at V and 1 base at J, with 12 bases in the middle. Germline lookup yields CDR1 KGHSH and CDR2 LQKENI. The CDR3 has 14 amino acids.

The chain couples TRBV19 to TRBJ1-1; D not certain. Trimming took 4 bases from V and 6 from J, leaving 21 bases between them. The CDR3 sequence is 16 residues long. The V gene's germline CDR1 is LNHDA and CDR2 SQIVND (reference sequence). The CDR3 is CASSRVLTPGLAEAFF. The DNA for the CDR3 is TGTGCCAGTAGTAGGGTTCTGACTCCTGGGTTAGCTGAAGCTTTCTTT.

The chain links TRBV6-4 to TRBJ1-4; D call uncertain. Looked up from germline, CDR1 is MRHNA and CDR2 is SNTAGT. The germline V and J ends were trimmed by 0 bases and 5 bases, with 10 bases remaining between them. The CDR3 has 15 residues. The CDR3 here is CASSDSGLANEKLFF. The CDR3 DNA sequence: TGTGCCAGCAGTGACTCAGGACTTGCGAATGAAAAACTGTTTTTT.

The chain employs TRBV2 and TRBJ2-3, with 7 bases fitting TRBD2. The V gene's germline CDR1 is SNHLY and CDR2 FYNNEI. Trimming removed 2 bases from V and 5 bases from J; junction bases left unmatched: 4. This CDR3 contains 14 residues. The CDR3 DNA sequence: TGTGCCAGCAGTGAAAGCGGGGTCGGAGATACGCAGTATTTT. Its translation is CASSESGVGDTQYF.

This chain links TRBV10-3 with TRBJ2-2; 8 bases line up with TRBD2. From germline, CDR1 is ENHRY and CDR2 SYGVKD. Trimming cost V 4 bases and J 6 bases; bases outside gene matches: 19. This CDR3 is built from 19 residues. The CDR3 here is CAISGTAGQFGTRAGELFF. The CDR3 region has the DNA TGTGCCATCAGTGGGACCGCGGGGCAGTTTGGGACTAGAGCCGGGGAGCTGTTTTTT.

The chain couples TRBV28 to TRBJ1-4, with 8 bases fitting TRBD1. This CDR3 contains 16 residues. V gave up 2 bases and J gave up 1 base; unmatched junction bases: 3. In germline, CDR1 is MDHEN, CDR2 SYDVKM. The CDR3 protein is CASSLQGAGTNEKLFF. As DNA, the CDR3 is TGTGCCAGCAGTTTACAGGGGGCCGGAACTAATGAAAAACTGTTTTTT.

This chain connects TRBV7-2 to TRBJ1-2, with a weak D call TRBD1 (6 bases). The V end was cut by 4 bases, the J end by 2 bases, with 11 bases between. The CDR3 is 14 residues long. Germline V lookup: CDR1 SGHTA, CDR2 FQGNSA. CDR3 nucleotides: TGTGCCAGCAGCTCCCAGGACAGAAACTATGGCTACACCTTC. Residues: CASSSQDRNYGYTF. The full variable domain, in which reference TRBV7-2 and TRBJ1-2 provide the parts outside the CDR3, is GAGVSQSPSNKVTEKGKDVELRCDPISGHTALYWYRQSLGQGLEFLIYFQGNSAPDKSGLPSDRFSAERTGGSVSTLTIQRTQQEDSAVYLCASSSQDRNYGYTFGSGTRLTVV.